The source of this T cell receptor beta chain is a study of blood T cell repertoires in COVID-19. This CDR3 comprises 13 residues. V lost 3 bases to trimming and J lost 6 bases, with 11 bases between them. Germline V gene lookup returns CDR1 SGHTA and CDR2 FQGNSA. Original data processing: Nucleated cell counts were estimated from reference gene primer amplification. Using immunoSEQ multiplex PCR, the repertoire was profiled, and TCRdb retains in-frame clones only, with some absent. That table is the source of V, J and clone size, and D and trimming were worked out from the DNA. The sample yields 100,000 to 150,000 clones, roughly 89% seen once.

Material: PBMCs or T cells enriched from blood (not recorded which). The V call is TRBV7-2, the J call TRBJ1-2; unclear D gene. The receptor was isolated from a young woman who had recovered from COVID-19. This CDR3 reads CASSFTPGDGYTF. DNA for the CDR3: TGTGCCAGCAGCTTTACACCGGGAGATGGCTACACCTTC.